This T cell receptor beta chain was retrieved from a study of Ad26.COV2.S vaccination and SARS-CoV-2 variants. Study-level information: Trial arm assignment for the donor was COV1001 Ad26.COV2.S.

The CDR3 extends over 18 amino acids. CDR1 and CDR2 from the germline V gene are SGDLS and YYNGEE. The V gene lost 4 bases and the J gene lost 1 base, with 20 bases spanning the gap. Sequencing was performed with immunoSEQ multiplex PCR; in TCRdb, only in-frame clones are kept and a portion is missing. The data show under 400,000 clones, with more than 75% seen just once and roughly 3.6% held by the top ten. Treatment of the sample: 19 received Ad26.COV2.S at low or high dose, single or two shots; about 5 received placebo; per-sample allocation not given. Samples analyzed were those drawn on day 63 after the first vaccine or placebo injection.

The chain has TRBV9 and TRBJ2-2; D may be TRBD1 or TRBD2 (6 bases each). The specimen was peripheral blood, collected in a trial of Ad26.COV2.S vaccine versus placebo. The TCR was taken from a person aged 18 to 59 who received the Ad26.COV2.S COVID-19 vaccine or a placebo. The chain's CDR3 is CASSPRGGGTMNTGELFF. For the CDR3, the DNA is TGTGCCAGCAGCCCTCGGGGAGGAGGGACAATGAACACCGGGGAGCTGTTTTTT.